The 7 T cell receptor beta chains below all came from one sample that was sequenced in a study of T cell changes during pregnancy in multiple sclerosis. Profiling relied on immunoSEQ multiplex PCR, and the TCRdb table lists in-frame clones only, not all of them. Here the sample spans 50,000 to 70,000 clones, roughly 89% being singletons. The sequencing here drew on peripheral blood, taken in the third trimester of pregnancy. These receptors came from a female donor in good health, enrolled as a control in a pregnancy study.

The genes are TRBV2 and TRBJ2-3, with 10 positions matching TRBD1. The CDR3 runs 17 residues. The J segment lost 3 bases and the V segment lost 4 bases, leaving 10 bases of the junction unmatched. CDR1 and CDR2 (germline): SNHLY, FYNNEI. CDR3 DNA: TGTGCCAGCAGTGCCAGGACAGGGGGTGTGATAACAGATACGCAGTATTTT. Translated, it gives CASSARTGGVITDTQYF.

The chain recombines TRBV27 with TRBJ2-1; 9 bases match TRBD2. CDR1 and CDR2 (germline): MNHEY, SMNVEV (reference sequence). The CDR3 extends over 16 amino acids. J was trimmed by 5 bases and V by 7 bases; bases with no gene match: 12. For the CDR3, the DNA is TGTGCCAGCACCAAAGGGTGGGCGGGAGGGGACAATGAGCAGTTCTTC. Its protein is CASTKGWAGGDNEQFF.

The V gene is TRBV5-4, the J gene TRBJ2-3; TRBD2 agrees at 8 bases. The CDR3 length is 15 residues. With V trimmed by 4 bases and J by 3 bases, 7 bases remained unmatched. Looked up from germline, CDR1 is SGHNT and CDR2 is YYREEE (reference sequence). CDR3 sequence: CASSPGGGRTDTQYF. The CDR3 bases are TGTGCCAGCAGCCCGGGCGGCGGGAGGACAGATACGCAGTATTTT.

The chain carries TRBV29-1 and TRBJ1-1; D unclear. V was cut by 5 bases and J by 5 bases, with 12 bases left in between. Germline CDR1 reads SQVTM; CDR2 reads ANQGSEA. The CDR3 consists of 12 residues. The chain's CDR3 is CSVYEGGTEAFF. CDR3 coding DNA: TGCAGCGTTTATGAGGGAGGGACTGAAGCTTTCTTT.

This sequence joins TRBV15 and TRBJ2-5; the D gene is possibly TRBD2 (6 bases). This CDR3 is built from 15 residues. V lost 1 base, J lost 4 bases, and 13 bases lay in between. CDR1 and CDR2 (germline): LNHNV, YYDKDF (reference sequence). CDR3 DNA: TGTGCCACCAGCAGAGTGGGGAGGCGTTCAGAGACCCAGTACTTC. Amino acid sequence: CATSRVGRRSETQYF.

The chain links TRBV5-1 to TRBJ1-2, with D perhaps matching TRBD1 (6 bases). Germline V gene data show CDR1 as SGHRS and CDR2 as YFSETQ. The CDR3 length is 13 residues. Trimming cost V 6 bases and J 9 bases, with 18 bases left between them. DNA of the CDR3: TGCGCCAGCAATTCCGGGACACACCATAGCTACACCTTC. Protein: CASNSGTHHSYTF.

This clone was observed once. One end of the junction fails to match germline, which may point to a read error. CDR3 amino acids: CASSKRLAANTGELFF. CDR3 nucleotides: TGCGCCAGCAGCAAAAGACTAGCGGCGAACACCGGGGAACTGTTTTTT. The V and J genes are TRBV4-1 and TRBJ2-2; 9 nucleotides agree with TRBD2. The CDR3 loop spans 16 amino acids. CDR1 is MGHRA, CDR2 YSYEKL, per germline.